The 8 T cell receptor beta chains below were found in one sample sequenced in a study of blood T cell repertoires in COVID-19. This table comes from immunoSEQ multiplex PCR, and its TCRdb copy is limited to in-frame clones, with some not included. The sample holds about 260,000 clones, about 87% seen once. Sequenced input: peripheral blood. These TCRs come from a man aged 60 to 69 who had recovered from COVID-19.

The CDR3 spells CASSLETGVNSPLHF. The DNA for the CDR3 is TGTGCCAGCAGCTTAGAGACAGGAGTGAATTCACCCCTCCACTTT. The V and J genes are TRBV11-1 and TRBJ1-6; TRBD1 might be the D (6 bases). The germline V and J ends were trimmed by 1 base and 7 bases, with 11 bases remaining between them. CDR1 is SGHAT and CDR2 is FQDESV in the germline V gene (reference sequence). The CDR3 runs 15 residues.

V is TRBV19 and J is TRBJ2-5; 7 bases align to TRBD1. CDR1 is LNHDA, CDR2 SQIVND, per germline (reference sequence). The ends lost 6 bases at V and 3 bases at J; junction bases unmatched: 13. The CDR3 sequence is 16 residues long. The CDR3 region has the DNA TGTGCCAGTAGGGCTCGGGACAGAGGATACAAAGAGACCCAGTACTTC. This gives the protein CASRARDRGYKETQYF.

V and J are TRBV5-1 and TRBJ2-7; 7 bases agree with TRBD1. The V and J ends lost 0 bases and 5 bases, in that order; junction bases with no gene match: 11. CDR1 and CDR2 from the germline V gene are SGHRS and YFSETQ. CDR3 size: 16 residues. The CDR3 bases are TGCGCCAGCAGCTTGGCTTGGGGACAGTGGACCCACGAGCAGTACTTC. As protein: CASSLAWGQWTHEQYF.

This chain links TRBV3-1 (or the pseudogene TRBV3-2) with TRBJ1-5; D unresolved. Germline CDR1 is LGHDT and CDR2 is YNNKEL (reference sequence). The V end was cut by 0 bases, the J end by 6 bases, with 12 bases between. The CDR3 length is 15 residues. CDR3 DNA sequence: TGTGCCAGCAGCCAAGATATCGGGGTTGGTCAGCCCCAGCATTTT. Translating it yields CASSQDIGVGQPQHF.

This chain joins TRBV19 and TRBJ1-5, with 10 bases identical to TRBD1. Trimming cost V 8 bases and J 0 bases; bases outside gene matches: 4. Germline CDR1 is LNHDA and CDR2 is SQIVND (reference sequence). The CDR3 has 15 residues. The CDR3 protein is CASGTGDYSNQPQHF. In DNA form, the CDR3 reads TGTGCCAGTGGGACAGGGGACTATAGCAATCAGCCCCAGCATTTT.

This rearrangement joins TRBV9 to TRBJ2-1; 11 positions match TRBD1. V was pared by 0 bases and J by 7 bases, with 3 bases of the junction left unmatched. The CDR3 runs to 15 residues. CDR1 is SGDLS, CDR2 YYNGEE, per germline. The CDR3 region is CASSVGGQGGNEQFF. The CDR3 nucleotides read TGTGCCAGCAGCGTAGGGGGACAGGGGGGAAATGAGCAGTTCTTC.

V is TRBV18 and J is TRBJ2-7, with 8 positions matching TRBD1. CDR3 size: 15 residues. Looked up from germline, CDR1 is KGHSH and CDR2 is LQKENI. After removal of 3 bases from V and 2 bases from J, the junction contained 6 bases not matched to a gene. In nucleotides, the CDR3 is TGTGCCAGCTCACCCGGGACAGGACCTACCTACGAGCAGTACTTC. Amino acid sequence: CASSPGTGPTYEQYF.

The V and J genes are TRBV30 and TRBJ1-2; the match to TRBD1 covers 7 bases. V shed 2 bases, J shed 2 bases, and the junction held 5 bases outside the gene matches. Germline assignment: CDR1 GTSNPN and CDR2 SVGIG (reference sequence). The CDR3 runs to 14 residues. CDR3 residues: CAWSRDRENYGYTF. CDR3 DNA sequence: TGTGCCTGGAGTCGAGACAGGGAAAACTATGGCTACACCTTC.